What follows are 13 T cell receptor beta chains derived from one specimen sequenced in a study of monozygotic twins with inflammatory bowel disease (dated by TCRdb to the late 2010s). Libraries were made using 5' RACE. Sequencer: Illumina HiSeq 2500. Each entry corresponds to one CDR3 protein sequence from reads that TCRdb reprocessed, and DNA is not given. The table for this sample shows 300,000 to 350,000 distinct CDR3 sequences. Under 2.5% of the sample comes from the top ten. The sequencing sample was made of blood. Receptor source: a human donor with ulcerative colitis or Crohn's disease, or a healthy co-twin of an affected twin (not recorded which).

V gene TRBV24-1 combines with J gene TRBJ2-1; TCRdb selects TRBD2, and the lack of DNA leaves this call unchecked. Germline V lookup: CDR1 KGHDR, CDR2 SFDVKD. This CDR3 has 18 amino acids. CDR3 loop: CATSDLSPSSGSVYEQFF.

The chain combines TRBV7-6 with TRBJ2-1; TCRdb names TRBD1, which stays unverified in the absence of DNA. CDR3 length equals 15 residues. Per the germline V gene, CDR1 is SGHVS and CDR2 is FNYEAQ. CDR3 loop: CASSLGQGVRNEQFF.

The rearrangement joins TRBV5-1 to TRBJ2-5; TCRdb outputs TRBD2, but without DNA this stays unchecked. CDR3 length: 14 residues. CDR1 SGHRS and CDR2 YFSETQ come from the germline V gene. The chain's CDR3 is CASSPRRAGETQYF.

This sequence joins TRBV5-6 and TRBJ2-3; the TCRdb call, TRBD1, lacks DNA for checking. Germline loops: CDR1 SGHDT, CDR2 YYEEEE. CDR3 length: 17 residues. CDR3 sequence reads: CASSFRPTLRSTDTQYF.

The rearrangement joins TRBV3-1 to TRBJ1-1; the D call of TRBD1 rests on TCRdb alone, since no DNA is present to check it. CDR3 length: 12 amino acids. The germline gives CDR1 LGHDT, CDR2 YNNKEL (reference sequence). The CDR3 sequence: CASSRGAYEAFF.

The chain employs TRBV20-1 and TRBJ1-3; TCRdb's D gene call, TRBD1, goes unchecked for lack of DNA. CDR1 and CDR2 from the germline V gene are DFQATT and SNEGSKA (reference sequence). The CDR3 has 14 amino acids. The CDR3 sequence: CSAKEIDRADTIYF.

The chain is built from TRBV7-2 and TRBJ2-3; there is no DNA to check the TCRdb D call of TRBD1. The germline V gene encodes CDR1 SGHTA and CDR2 FQGNSA. The CDR3 runs 14 residues. CDR3 in amino acids: CASSPGQPRDTQYF.

The rearrangement joins TRBV7-8 to TRBJ2-1; TCRdb returns TRBD1, unconfirmable since there is no DNA. The CDR3 is made up of 17 amino acids. Germline CDR1 reads SGHVS; CDR2 reads FQNEAQ. CDR3 loop: CASRPGMGASSYNEQFF. The variable domain in full, with the rest retrieved from reference TRBV7-8 and TRBJ2-1, is GAGVSQSPRYKVAKRGQDVALRCDPISGHVSLFWYQQALGQGPEFLTYFQNEAQLDKSGLPSDRFFAERPEGSVSTLKIQRTQQEDSAVYLCASRPGMGASSYNEQFFGPGTRLTVL.

The chain uses TRBV29-1 and TRBJ2-1; TCRdb reports TRBD2, a call that lacks DNA to check it against. Germline values: CDR1 SQVTM, CDR2 ANQGSEA. The CDR3 is made up of 14 amino acids. CDR3 residues: CSVDSAGIYNEQFF.

This chain links TRBV10-3 with TRBJ1-1; TCRdb selects TRBD1, and the lack of DNA leaves this call unchecked. The CDR3 runs to 13 residues. CDR1 and CDR2 (germline): ENHRY, SYGVKD. The CDR3 spells CAISEQTGTEAFF.

V is TRBV12-3 or TRBV12-4 and J is TRBJ1-1; absent DNA, TCRdb's TRBD1 call cannot be checked. The CDR3 covers 17 residues. CDR3 region: CASSPLLGTPGGTEAFF.

V and J are TRBV28 and TRBJ2-5; the D call from TCRdb, TRBD2, cannot be confirmed without DNA. CDR3 size: 16 residues. The germline gives CDR1 MDHEN, CDR2 SYDVKM. CDR3 region: CASSFGFAGTSETQYF.

V and J are TRBV15 and TRBJ1-5. CDR1 is LNHNV and CDR2 is YYDKDF in the germline V gene (reference sequence). The CDR3 totals 13 residues. CDR3: CATSRDFNQPQHF.